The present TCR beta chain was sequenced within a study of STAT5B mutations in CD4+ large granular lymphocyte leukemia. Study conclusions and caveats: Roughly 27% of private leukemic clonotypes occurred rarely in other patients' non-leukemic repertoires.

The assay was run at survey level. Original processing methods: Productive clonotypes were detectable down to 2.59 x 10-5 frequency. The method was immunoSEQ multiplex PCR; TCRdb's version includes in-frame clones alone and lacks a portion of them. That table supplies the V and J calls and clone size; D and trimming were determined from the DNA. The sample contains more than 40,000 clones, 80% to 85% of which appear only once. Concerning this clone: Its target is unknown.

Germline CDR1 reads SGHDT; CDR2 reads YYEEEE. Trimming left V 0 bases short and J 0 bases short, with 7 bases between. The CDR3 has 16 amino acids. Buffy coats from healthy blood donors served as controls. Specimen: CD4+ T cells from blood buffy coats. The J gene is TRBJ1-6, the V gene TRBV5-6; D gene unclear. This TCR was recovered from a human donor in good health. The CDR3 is CASSLGMSSYNSPLHF. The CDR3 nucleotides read TGTGCCAGCAGCTTGGGGATGAGCTCCTATAATTCACCCCTCCACTTT.